Listed here are 10 T cell receptor beta chains from one sample, sequenced in a study of radiotherapy plus CTLA-4 blockade in lung cancer. The repertoire was sequenced with immunoSEQ multiplex PCR; TCRdb's copy has only in-frame clones and lacks some. The sample includes roughly 55,000 clones, 65% to 80% seen only once; the top ten take about 8.5%. The sequencing used peripheral blood, collected from a patient treated with radiotherapy plus ipilimumab. These receptors were obtained from a human donor with non-small cell lung cancer whose response to radiotherapy plus ipilimumab could not be evaluated.

The chain combines TRBV9 with TRBJ1-1, with 8 bases aligning to TRBD1. The CDR3 extends over 14 amino acids. V was clipped by 3 bases and J by 3 bases; unmatched bases: 4. The germline V gene has CDR1 SGDLS and CDR2 YYNGEE. The CDR3 nucleotides are TGTGCCAGCAGCGGTGACAGGGGCGACACTGAAGCTTTCTTT. This encodes CASSGDRGDTEAFF.

About this clone itself: At one of its ends the junction is not consistent with the germline gene, which may arise from a read error. The chain carries TRBV19 and TRBJ2-2; 7 nucleotides align to TRBD1. CDR3 length: 13 residues. Germline-derived CDR1 and CDR2 are LNHDA and SQIVND (reference sequence). CDR3 loop: CASSRGLSGELFF. The CDR3 nucleotides are TGTGCCAGCAGTAGGGGGCTGAGCGGGGAGCTGTTTTTT.

V usage is TRBV5-5 and J usage is TRBJ1-2; D remains ambiguous. V was clipped by 4 bases and J by 7 bases, with 20 bases between them. The CDR3 runs 15 residues. CDR1 SGHKS and CDR2 YYEKEE come from the germline V gene (reference sequence). Here the CDR3 reads CASSPTDYHGGGYTF. The CDR3 bases are TGTGCCAGCAGCCCCACGGACTATCACGGCGGTGGCTACACCTTC.

In its sample, this clone was seen once. The chain links TRBV2 to TRBJ2-1, with 10 nucleotides matching TRBD2. This CDR3 comprises 15 residues. Germline lookup yields CDR1 SNHLY and CDR2 FYNNEI. V was pared by 6 bases and J by 9 bases, with 11 bases of the junction left unmatched. CDR3 sequence: CASSRLAGGLGEQFF. CDR3 coding DNA: TGTGCCAGCAGCCGGTTAGCGGGGGGCCTAGGTGAGCAGTTCTTC. Full variable domain (rest looked up from reference TRBV2 and TRBJ2-1): EPEVTQTPSHQVTQMGQEVILRCVPISNHLYFYWYRQILGQKVEFLVSFYNNEISEKSEIFDDQFSVERPDGSNFTLKIRSTKLEDSAMYFCASSRLAGGLGEQFFGPGTRLTVL.

This clone has only a few counts. The chain carries TRBV2 and TRBJ1-5; weak D call: TRBD1 (5 bases). This CDR3 is 13 amino acids long. Germline V CDR1 and CDR2: SNHLY, FYNNEI. Deletions cut 7 bases from V and 4 bases from J, with 11 bases between. In nucleotides, the CDR3 is TGTGCCAGCACCGGGGACTTTAATCAGCCCCAGCATTTT. This sequence encodes CASTGDFNQPQHF.

CDR3 bases: TGCGCCAGCAGCTTGGGGGGACAGGGGGCTGGAAACACCATATATTTT. This sequence encodes CASSLGGQGAGNTIYF. The J gene is TRBJ1-3, the V gene TRBV5-1, with 11 bases aligning to TRBD1. Looked up from germline, CDR1 is SGHRS and CDR2 is YFSETQ. This CDR3 comprises 16 residues. The ends lost 0 bases at V and 2 bases at J; junction bases unmatched: 1.

The J gene is TRBJ2-1, the V gene TRBV7-2, with D perhaps TRBD2 (6 bases). V lost 5 bases, J lost 4 bases, and 12 bases lay in between. Germline CDR1 reads SGHTA; CDR2 reads FQGNSA. The CDR3 totals 14 residues. This chain's CDR3 is CASSPGLQYNEQFF. CDR3 DNA: TGTGCCAGCAGCCCGGGACTCCAGTACAATGAGCAGTTCTTC.

The rearrangement links TRBV28 to TRBJ2-7; 7 bases align to TRBD1. Germline CDR1 and CDR2: MDHEN and SYDVKM. The junction had 9 bases not matched to a gene; V was cut back by 6 bases and J by 1 base. The CDR3 runs 15 residues. The CDR3 sequence is CASRTLRGQSYEQYF. CDR3 DNA sequence: TGTGCCAGCAGAACACTTCGGGGACAGTCCTACGAGCAGTACTTC.

V usage is TRBV9 and J usage is TRBJ2-5; 11 bases are a match to TRBD2. The germline V gene has CDR1 SGDLS and CDR2 YYNGEE. The CDR3 runs to 16 residues. Germline trimming cut 0 bases from V and 10 bases from J; bases unmatched to any gene: 11. The CDR3 region is CASSVASGGSQGIQYF. CDR3 nucleotides: TGTGCCAGCAGCGTAGCTAGCGGGGGGTCCCAAGGGATCCAGTACTTC.

In DNA form, the CDR3 reads TGTGCCAGCAGCCAAGGGCCCCTTGGAGGGACCTACAATGAGCAGTTCTTC. This gives the protein CASSQGPLGGTYNEQFF. The V and J genes are TRBV4-2 and TRBJ2-1, with D possibly matching TRBD2 (6 bases). CDR1 LGHNA and CDR2 YNFKEQ come from the germline V gene. Trimming removed 1 base from V and 2 bases from J, with 15 bases in between. The length of the CDR3 is 17 residues.